The rows below give T cell receptor beta chains drawn from one sample of a study of blood T cells in healthy people across ages. TCRdb redid the calling of the 5' RACE reads with MiXCR, one entry per CDR3 protein. The sample contains 1.5 million to 2 million distinct CDR3 sequences, about 50% of which appear only once. Specimen: blood. The receptors derive from a woman between 40 and 50 years old in good health. Both conserved end residues are part of each CDR3. A D gene is named only where the DNA matches it firmly. Where a row states a size, it is once, few, many or the class of an expanded clone; other rows omit it.

V,D,size,length,J,DNA,CDR3
TRBV7-8,TRBD1,.,15,TRBJ1-1,TGTGCCAGCAGCCTAGAGGGGGCCTTGTACACTGAAGCTTTCTTT,CASSLEGALYTEAFF
TRBV24-1,.,few,13,TRBJ2-5,TGTGCCACCAGTGATACAGGGTCGTGGACCCAGTACTTC,CATSDTGSWTQYF
TRBV11-2,.,few,15,TRBJ2-7,TGTGCCAGCAGCTTAGCAGCCGGTAACTCCTACGAGCAGTACTTC,CASSLAAGNSYEQYF
TRBV29-1,.,few,15,TRBJ2-1,TGCAGCGTAGCCGGGGGCCCGGGGGCCTACAATGAGCAGTTCTTC,CSVAGGPGAYNEQFF
TRBV24-1,TRBD1,few,16,TRBJ2-7,TGTGCCACCAGTGATCACCGGGACAGCATCGGCCACGAGCAGTACTTC,CATSDHRDSIGHEQYF
TRBV27,.,.,13,TRBJ2-7,TGTGCCAGCAGTTCTCTGAGCTCCTACGAGCAGTACTTC,CASSSLSSYEQYF
TRBV5-1,TRBD1,.,15,TRBJ2-7,TGCGCCAGCAGCCCGGCGGGACAGGGTTTCCACGAGCAGTACTTC,CASSPAGQGFHEQYF
TRBV27,TRBD2,.,14,TRBJ2-3,TGTGCCAGCAGTGGACTAGCCACCACAGATACGCAGTATTTT,CASSGLATTDTQYF
TRBV6-2/TRBV6-3,.,few,14,TRBJ2-3,TGTGCCAGCAGTTACTCCTTCAGGGCAGATACGCAGTATTTT,CASSYSFRADTQYF
TRBV7-2,TRBD2,.,15,TRBJ2-7,TGTGCCAGCAGCTTAGCGCTCGGGACTAGCAACGAGCAGTACTTC,CASSLALGTSNEQYF
TRBV20-1,TRBD2,few,15,TRBJ2-1,TGCAGTGCTAGAATCCCGGGACTAGCGCTTGGTGAGCAGTTCTTC,CSARIPGLALGEQFF
TRBV27,TRBD2,.,19,TRBJ2-1,TGTGCCAGCAGTGTTGGGACTAGCGGGGGGGCCGGTTTTTACAATGAGCAGTTCTTC,CASSVGTSGGAGFYNEQFF
TRBV15,.,.,14,TRBJ2-7,TGTGCCACCAGCAGAGGCCCTGGGGGCTACGAGCAGTACTTC,CATSRGPGGYEQYF
TRBV6-5,.,.,16,TRBJ1-1,TGTGCCAGCAGTTACTCGACGAATAGAATGAACACTGAAGCTTTCTTT,CASSYSTNRMNTEAFF
TRBV5-6,.,.,13,TRBJ2-7,TGTGCCAGCAGCTTGGGAAACCCCAATGAGCAGTACTTC,CASSLGNPNEQYF
TRBV7-2,.,few,14,TRBJ2-7,TGTGCCAGCAGCTTCGTCGGGGTCCACTACGAGCAGTACTTC,CASSFVGVHYEQYF
TRBV28,.,few,15,TRBJ2-6,TGTGCCAGCACCCCGGGTGGCCACGGGGCCAACGTCCTGACTTTC,CASTPGGHGANVLTF
TRBV12-3/TRBV12-4,TRBD2,.,16,TRBJ2-1,TGTGCCGGCAGCCTTCCGGGACTAGCGTCCTACAAGGAGCAGTTCTTC,CAGSLPGLASYKEQFF
TRBV6-1,.,.,13,TRBJ2-7,TGTGCCAGCAGTTCCGCAAGTTCCGACGAGCAGTACTTC,CASSSASSDEQYF